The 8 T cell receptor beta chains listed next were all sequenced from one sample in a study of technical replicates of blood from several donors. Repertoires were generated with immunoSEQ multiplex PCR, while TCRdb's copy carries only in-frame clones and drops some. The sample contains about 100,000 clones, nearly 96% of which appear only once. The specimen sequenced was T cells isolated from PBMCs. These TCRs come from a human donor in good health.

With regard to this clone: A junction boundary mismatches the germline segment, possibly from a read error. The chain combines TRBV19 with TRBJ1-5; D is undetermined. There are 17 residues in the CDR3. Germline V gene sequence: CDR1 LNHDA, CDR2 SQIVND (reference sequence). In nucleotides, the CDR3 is TGTGCCAGTAGTGACGGGTCGACTATATATAGCAATCAGCCCCAGCAGTTT. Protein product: CASSDGSTIYSNQPQQF. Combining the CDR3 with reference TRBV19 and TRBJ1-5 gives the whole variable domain DGGITQSPKYLFRKEGQNVTLSCEQNLNHDAMYWYRQDPGQGLRLIYYSQIVNDFQKGDIAEGYSVSREKKESFPLTVTSAQKNPTAFYLCASSDGSTIYSNQPQQFGDGTRLSIL.

The CDR3 region is CASSFIDRGRGREKLFF. The DNA of the CDR3 is TGTGCCAGCAGCTTTATAGACAGGGGGCGAGGGAGGGAAAAACTGTTTTTT. The gene calls are TRBV7-2 and TRBJ1-4; 10 bases are a match to TRBD1. The CDR3 is made up of 17 amino acids. The J segment lost 8 bases and the V segment lost 3 bases, leaving 12 bases of the junction unmatched. Per germline, CDR1 SGHTA and CDR2 FQGNSA.

CDR3 residues: CASSQDFYPPLCGRCNQPQHF. In DNA form, the CDR3 reads TGTGCCAGCAGCCAAGATTTCTACCCACCCCTTTGTGGGAGATGCAATCAGCCCCAGCATTTT. The chain joins TRBV14 to TRBJ1-5; D not certain. The CDR3 totals 21 residues. Trimming took off 0 bases at V and 2 bases at J, with 26 bases between the two ends. Looked up from germline, CDR1 is SGHDN and CDR2 is FVKESK.

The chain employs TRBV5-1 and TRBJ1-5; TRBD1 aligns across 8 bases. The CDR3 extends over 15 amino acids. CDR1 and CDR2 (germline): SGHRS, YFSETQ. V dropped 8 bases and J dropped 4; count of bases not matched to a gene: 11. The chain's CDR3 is CASQPGQGRNQPQHF. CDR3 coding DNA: TGCGCCAGTCAACCCGGACAGGGTCGAAATCAGCCCCAGCATTTT.

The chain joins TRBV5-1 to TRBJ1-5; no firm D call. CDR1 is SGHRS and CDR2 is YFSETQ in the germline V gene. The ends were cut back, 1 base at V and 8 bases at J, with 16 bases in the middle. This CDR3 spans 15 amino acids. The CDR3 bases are TGCGCCAGCAGCTTGATGGGAGGGCCTGGGGAGCCCCAGCATTTT. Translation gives CASSLMGGPGEPQHF.

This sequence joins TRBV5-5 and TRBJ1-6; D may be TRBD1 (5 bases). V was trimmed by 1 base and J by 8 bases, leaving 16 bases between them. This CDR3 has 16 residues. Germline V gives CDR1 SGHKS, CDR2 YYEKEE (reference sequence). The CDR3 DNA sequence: TGTGCCAGCAGCTTGAGCAGGGAATGGTTAGATTCACCCCTCCACTTT. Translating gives CASSLSREWLDSPLHF.

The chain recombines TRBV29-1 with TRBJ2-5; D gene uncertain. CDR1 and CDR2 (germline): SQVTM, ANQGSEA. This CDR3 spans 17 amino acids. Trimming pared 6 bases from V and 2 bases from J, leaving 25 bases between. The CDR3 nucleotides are TGCAGCGTCCCTATTATCTTCGAATTAACGAAGCAAGAGACCCAGTACTTC. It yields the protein CSVPIIFELTKQETQYF. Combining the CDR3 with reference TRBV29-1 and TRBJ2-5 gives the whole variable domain SAVISQKPSRDICQRGTSLTIQCQVDSQVTMMFWYRQQPGQSLTLIATANQGSEATYESGFVIDKFPISRPNLTFSTLTVSNMSPEDSSIYLCSVPIIFELTKQETQYFGPGTRLLVL.

DNA for the CDR3: TGCGCCAGCAGCTTAGGACTAGCCGCTATTGTCGCCTACGAGCAGTACTTC. It translates to CASSLGLAAIVAYEQYF. The chain employs TRBV5-1 and TRBJ2-7, with TRBD2 identical over 8 bases. V was clipped by 2 bases and J by 2 bases; unmatched bases: 12. This CDR3 comprises 17 residues. CDR1 is SGHRS, CDR2 YFSETQ, per germline.